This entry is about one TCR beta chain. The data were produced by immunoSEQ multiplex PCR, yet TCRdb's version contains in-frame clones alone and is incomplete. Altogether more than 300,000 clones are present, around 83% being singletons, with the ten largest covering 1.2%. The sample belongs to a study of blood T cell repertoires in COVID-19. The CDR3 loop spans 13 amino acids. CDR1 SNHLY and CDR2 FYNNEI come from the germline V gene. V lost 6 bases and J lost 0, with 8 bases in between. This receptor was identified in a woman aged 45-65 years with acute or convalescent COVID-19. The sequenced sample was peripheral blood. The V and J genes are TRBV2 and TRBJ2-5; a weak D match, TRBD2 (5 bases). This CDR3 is CASSLDYQETQYF. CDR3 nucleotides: TGTGCCAGCAGCCTGGACTACCAAGAGACCCAGTACTTC.